Following are 17 T cell receptor beta chains from one sample sequenced in a study of blood T cell repertoires in COVID-19. Assay used: immunoSEQ multiplex PCR; TCRdb lists only in-frame clones, some missing. The data hold approximately 300,000 clones, with around 80% observed a single time. Sequenced input: peripheral blood. The origin of the receptors is a woman aged 45-60 years with acute or convalescent COVID-19.

The chain uses TRBV5-1 and TRBJ1-1; unclear D gene. Per the germline V gene, CDR1 is SGHRS and CDR2 is YFSETQ. The CDR3 sequence is 12 residues long. V dropped 0 bases and J dropped 8 bases, with 8 bases sitting between them. DNA of the CDR3: TGCGCCAGCAGCTTGGGCCCCGAGGAAGCTTTCTTT. This codes for CASSLGPEEAFF.

The chain carries TRBV5-1 and TRBJ1-1; no clear D gene. From germline, CDR1 is SGHRS and CDR2 YFSETQ. Between the trimmed V and J ends, which lost 5 bases and 6 bases, there was a span of 14 bases. The CDR3 is 13 amino acids. DNA of the CDR3: TGCGCCAGCAGATTTAACGAGGGCTCTGAAGCTTTCTTT. This sequence encodes CASRFNEGSEAFF.

This chain joins TRBV24-1 and TRBJ2-3, with TRBD1 as a possible D gene (6 bases). Trimming removed 6 bases at V and 5 bases at J, with 14 bases between. The CDR3 runs to 14 residues. From germline, CDR1 is KGHDR and CDR2 SFDVKD. Here the CDR3 DNA reads TGTGCCACCAGTTGGACAGCCCAAGGAGATACGCAGTATTTT. This encodes CATSWTAQGDTQYF.

This chain uses TRBV5-1 with TRBJ2-3, with 11 bases aligning to TRBD2. This CDR3 is built from 15 residues. Germline-derived CDR1 and CDR2 are SGHRS and YFSETQ. The trim removed 4 bases at V and 7 bases at J, leaving 8 bases unmatched. This CDR3 reads CASSQVAGGRNTQYF. For the CDR3, the DNA is TGCGCCAGCAGCCAAGTAGCGGGGGGGCGAAATACGCAGTATTTT.

This clone was observed a single time. This chain links TRBV6-1 with TRBJ2-7, with 12 bases aligning to TRBD2. Trimming at V came to 1 base and at J to 6 bases, leaving 7 bases not matched to a gene. Germline V lookup: CDR1 MNHNS, CDR2 SASEGT. The CDR3 contains 16 residues. The CDR3 region has the DNA TGTGCCAGCAGTGAAGAGTCTAGCGGGGGGGCGGGCGAGCAGTACGTC. Translating gives CASSEESSGGAGEQYV.

V usage is TRBV25-1 and J usage is TRBJ1-2; D call uncertain. Germline V CDR1 and CDR2: MGHDK, SYGVNS. Trimming took off 4 bases at V and 6 bases at J, with 6 bases between the two ends. The CDR3 runs 11 residues. The CDR3 loop is CASSVADGYTF. The CDR3, as DNA: TGTGCCAGCAGTGTGGCAGATGGCTACACCTTC.

V is TRBV5-1 and J is TRBJ1-1; D is perhaps TRBD1 (5 bases). The CDR3 covers 16 residues. Germline CDR1 SGHRS, CDR2 YFSETQ. Deletions cut 4 bases from V and 1 base from J, with 17 bases between. The CDR3 is CASSRSTALWNTEAFF. The DNA of the CDR3 is TGCGCCAGCAGCCGTTCGACAGCCCTCTGGAACACTGAAGCTTTCTTT. The full variable domain, in which reference TRBV5-1 and TRBJ1-1 provide the parts outside the CDR3, is KAGVTQTPRYLIKTRGQQVTLSCSPISGHRSVSWYQQTPGQGLQFLFEYFSETQRNKGNFPGRFSGRQFSNSRSEMNVSTLELGDSALYLCASSRSTALWNTEAFFGQGTRLTVV.

The V call is TRBV7-2, the J call TRBJ1-2; tentative D call: TRBD1 (5 bases). V lost 2 bases and J lost 3, with 16 bases in between. The CDR3 runs 16 residues. The germline CDR1 and CDR2 sequences are SGHTA and FQGNSA. The CDR3 region is CASSLIERGADYGYTF. The CDR3, as DNA: TGTGCCAGCAGCTTAATTGAGCGGGGCGCAGACTATGGCTACACCTTC.

The chain joins TRBV4-1 to TRBJ2-3; the D is unclear. The CDR3 extends over 13 amino acids. V was shortened by 2 bases and J by 6 bases, with 9 bases between the two germline ends. The V gene's germline CDR1 is MGHRA and CDR2 YSYEKL. In DNA, the CDR3 is TGCGCCAGCAGCCAACTGCAACGGGATACGCAGTATTTT. Its protein product is CASSQLQRDTQYF.

This clone has just a few counts. V gene TRBV7-2 combines with J gene TRBJ2-7, with D possibly matching TRBD2 (6 bases). Germline CDR1 reads SGHTA; CDR2 reads FQGNSA. This CDR3 comprises 16 residues. Trimming took off 4 bases at V and 0 bases at J, with 16 bases between the two ends. The CDR3 DNA reads TGTGCCAGCAGCTCCCCCCCCGGGACTGCCTCCTACGAGCAGTACTTC. Residues: CASSSPPGTASYEQYF.

CDR3 loop: CASTLGGGELFF. The CDR3 DNA reads TGTGCCAGCACCCTCGGAGGCGGGGAGCTGTTTTTT. This chain joins TRBV7-9 and TRBJ2-2; D possibly corresponds to TRBD2 (5 bases). This CDR3 is built from 12 residues. V was clipped by 7 bases and J by 7 bases, with 10 bases between them. The germline CDR1 and CDR2 sequences are SEHNR and FQNEAQ (reference sequence).

The chain combines TRBV5-4 with TRBJ2-5, with 9 bases matching TRBD1. Germline trimming cut 5 bases from V and 5 bases from J; bases unmatched to any gene: 13. This CDR3 has 16 amino acids. Germline V gene data show CDR1 as SGHNT and CDR2 as YYREEE (reference sequence). The DNA for the CDR3 is TGTGCCAGCAGTCAAGAGAGACAGGGGGTGAAGGAGACCCAGTACTTC. This gives the protein CASSQERQGVKETQYF.

The chain employs TRBV30 and TRBJ2-1; 7 positions agree with TRBD1. This CDR3 is built from 14 residues. The germline CDR1 and CDR2 sequences are GTSNPN and SVGIG (reference sequence). J gave up 1 base and V 0 bases, and 0 bases lay outside the gene matches. The CDR3 region is CAWSVQGSYNEQFF. The CDR3 DNA reads as TGTGCCTGGAGTGTACAGGGGTCCTACAATGAGCAGTTCTTC.

This sequence joins TRBV5-4 and TRBJ2-3; the match to TRBD2 covers 11 bases. Per germline, CDR1 SGHNT and CDR2 YYREEE (reference sequence). The ends lost 3 bases at V and 6 bases at J; junction bases unmatched: 9. The CDR3 covers 16 residues. This chain's CDR3 is CASSSSLVAGGDTQYF. Here the CDR3 DNA reads TGTGCCAGCAGCTCCTCCTTAGTAGCGGGGGGGGATACGCAGTATTTT. Drawing the rest from reference TRBV5-4 and TRBJ2-3, the complete variable domain is ETGVTQSPTHLIKTRGQQVTLRCSSQSGHNTVSWYQQALGQGPQFIFQYYREEENGRGNFPPRFSGLQFPNYSSELNVNALELDDSALYLCASSSSLVAGGDTQYFGPGTRLTVL.

This clone was counted once. Other DNA sequences in this specimen translate into the identical CDR3. The chain recombines TRBV19 with TRBJ1-5, with 8 bases identical to TRBD1. The CDR3 is 14 residues long. The V segment lost 6 bases and the J segment 1 base; nucleotides outside the gene matches: 2. Looked up from germline, CDR1 is LNHDA and CDR2 is SQIVND (reference sequence). The CDR3, as DNA: TGTGCCAGTAGGTGGACAGGGAGCAATCAGCCCCAGCATTTT. Translating it yields CASRWTGSNQPQHF.

The V gene is TRBV19, the J gene TRBJ1-1; D remains unclear. Germline lookup yields CDR1 LNHDA and CDR2 SQIVND (reference sequence). This CDR3 region has 14 residues. Trimming removed 2 bases at V and 4 bases at J, with 11 bases between. The CDR3 region is CASSILSGSTEAFF. CDR3 nucleotides: TGTGCCAGTAGTATACTTTCCGGGAGCACTGAAGCTTTCTTT.

The chain carries TRBV3-1 (or the pseudogene TRBV3-2) and TRBJ1-2, with D perhaps TRBD1 (5 bases). The germline CDR1 and CDR2 sequences are LGHDT and YNNKEL (reference sequence). Trimming pared 0 bases from V and 8 bases from J, leaving 10 bases between. The CDR3 is made up of 13 amino acids. The CDR3 is CASSQDGRGGYTF. For the CDR3, the DNA is TGTGCCAGCAGCCAAGATGGGAGGGGCGGCTACACCTTC.